A selection of T cell receptor beta chains follows, all from one sample in a study of blood T cell repertoires in COVID-19. The method was immunoSEQ multiplex PCR; TCRdb's version includes in-frame clones alone and lacks a portion of them. The table has about 180,000 clones, approximately 79% seen once. Sample: peripheral blood. The origin of the receptors is a woman between 70 and 85 years old with acute or convalescent COVID-19. The CDR3 runs from the conserved cysteine through the conserved F or W. The order of the fields is V gene, clone size, J gene, D gene, CDR3 DNA, CDR3 protein. A D gene is named only where the DNA matches it firmly. Clone size is given for some rows only: seen once, a few or many times, or a class if the clone is expanded.

v_gene: TRBV6-1; abundance: .; j_gene: TRBJ2-1; d_gene: TRBD1; CDR3nt: TGTGCCAGCAGTGAAGCTGGACAGGGATACAATGAGCAGTTCTTC; CDR3aa: CASSEAGQGYNEQFF
v_gene: TRBV6-6; abundance: .; j_gene: TRBJ2-5; d_gene: TRBD2; CDR3nt: TGTGCCAGCAGGACGATAACTAGCGGGAGTCGGGAGACCCAGTACTTC; CDR3aa: CASRTITSGSRETQYF
v_gene: TRBV3-1/TRBV3-2; abundance: once; j_gene: TRBJ1-1; d_gene: TRBD1; CDR3nt: TGTGCCAGCAGCCTACCCTTGGGACAGGGTGGAACTGAAGCTTTCTTT; CDR3aa: CASSLPLGQGGTEAFF
v_gene: TRBV2; abundance: once; j_gene: TRBJ2-3; d_gene: TRBD1; CDR3nt: TGTGCCAGCACGTGGGACAGGGGGCCTGATACGCAGTATTTT; CDR3aa: CASTWDRGPDTQYF
v_gene: TRBV19; abundance: few; j_gene: TRBJ1-5; d_gene: .; CDR3nt: TGTGCCAGTAGTACATCCATTACAGGAAGCAATCAGCCCCAGCATTTT; CDR3aa: CASSTSITGSNQPQHF
v_gene: TRBV18; abundance: .; j_gene: TRBJ2-7; d_gene: TRBD1; CDR3nt: TGTGCCAGCTCACCTACCGGGACAGTGATTTCCTACGAGCAGTACTTC; CDR3aa: CASSPTGTVISYEQYF
v_gene: TRBV5-5; abundance: many; j_gene: TRBJ1-1; d_gene: .; CDR3nt: TGTGCCAGCAGCTTGCCCCGCCCTGGAAGCGCGGGGTATATGAACACTGAAGCTTTCTTT; CDR3aa: CASSLPRPGSAGYMNTEAFF
v_gene: TRBV15; abundance: .; j_gene: TRBJ2-3; d_gene: .; CDR3nt: TGTGCCACCAGCGGGGAGTTTTATCCCACAGATACGCAGTATTTT; CDR3aa: CATSGEFYPTDTQYF
v_gene: TRBV6-5; abundance: .; j_gene: TRBJ1-2; d_gene: TRBD1; CDR3nt: TGTGCCAGCAGGCCCGGGACAGGGGTTAACTATGGCTACACCTTC; CDR3aa: CASRPGTGVNYGYTF
v_gene: TRBV5-4; abundance: .; j_gene: TRBJ2-1; d_gene: .; CDR3nt: TGTGCCAGCAGCTTTCGGGGTTCCTACAATGAGCAGTTCTTC; CDR3aa: CASSFRGSYNEQFF
v_gene: TRBV2; abundance: .; j_gene: TRBJ2-3; d_gene: .; CDR3nt: TGTGCCAGCAGTGAGGGGCTCTGGGTTTATACGCAGTATTTT; CDR3aa: CASSEGLWVYTQYF
v_gene: TRBV2; abundance: .; j_gene: TRBJ2-4; d_gene: .; CDR3nt: TGTGCCAGCAGTGAAGGCAGGGCCAAAAACATTCAGTACTTC; CDR3aa: CASSEGRAKNIQYF
v_gene: TRBV5-6; abundance: once; j_gene: TRBJ2-1; d_gene: TRBD2; CDR3nt: TGTGCCAGCAGCACAAAGGGAGCGGGAGAGTATAATGAGCAGTTCTTC; CDR3aa: CASSTKGAGEYNEQFF
v_gene: TRBV25-1; abundance: .; j_gene: TRBJ1-5; d_gene: TRBD1; CDR3nt: TGTGCCAGCAGTAGATGGGACAGACGGAGTGGCAATCAGCCCCAGCATTTT; CDR3aa: CASSRWDRRSGNQPQHF
v_gene: TRBV10-2; abundance: .; j_gene: TRBJ2-1; d_gene: TRBD2; CDR3nt: TGCGCCAGCAGTGATAGGGGACTAGCGGGCCCGGGCGGTGAGCAGTTCTTC; CDR3aa: CASSDRGLAGPGGEQFF
v_gene: TRBV25-1; abundance: .; j_gene: TRBJ2-2; d_gene: .; CDR3nt: TGTGCCAGCAGTGAATTTCTGGCACACACCGGGGAGCTGTTTTTT; CDR3aa: CASSEFLAHTGELFF
v_gene: TRBV11-2; abundance: .; j_gene: TRBJ2-1; d_gene: .; CDR3nt: TGTGCCAGCAGCTCCCCCACGGGAAGAGGCAATGAGCAGTTCTTC; CDR3aa: CASSSPTGRGNEQFF
v_gene: TRBV29-1; abundance: once; j_gene: TRBJ2-2; d_gene: TRBD2; CDR3nt: TGCAGCGTTGGAGACCGACTAGCGGGAGCCACCGGGGAGCTGTTTTTT; CDR3aa: CSVGDRLAGATGELFF
v_gene: TRBV6-6; abundance: .; j_gene: TRBJ2-4; d_gene: TRBD1; CDR3nt: TGTGCCAGCAGTCGCCCTGGACAGGGGAAGACCGATCCTCTGAACATTCAGTACTTC; CDR3aa: CASSRPGQGKTDPLNIQYF
v_gene: TRBV3-1/TRBV3-2; abundance: .; j_gene: TRBJ2-1; d_gene: .; CDR3nt: TGTGCCAGCAGCCAAGACCTAGACCGCAATGAGCAGTTCTTC; CDR3aa: CASSQDLDRNEQFF
v_gene: TRBV20-1; abundance: .; j_gene: TRBJ2-1; d_gene: TRBD2; CDR3nt: TGCAGTGCTAGTAAGGGACTAGCGGGAAGCCAATACAATGAGCAGTTCTTC; CDR3aa: CSASKGLAGSQYNEQFF
v_gene: TRBV7-9; abundance: .; j_gene: TRBJ1-2; d_gene: TRBD1; CDR3nt: TGTGCCAGCAGCATTTCAGAGGGGGCGGGCGGCTACACCTTC; CDR3aa: CASSISEGAGGYTF
v_gene: TRBV12-5; abundance: few; j_gene: TRBJ2-1; d_gene: TRBD2; CDR3nt: TGTGCTAGTGGTTTGGTACTCTTCCCCCGGGCGGGAGACCTTGGGGTGCATCCTTATGGTGAGCAGTTCTTC; CDR3aa: CASGLVLFPRAGDLGVHPYGEQFF
v_gene: TRBV2; abundance: once; j_gene: TRBJ2-2; d_gene: TRBD2; CDR3nt: TGTGCCAGCAGTGGACTAGCGGGAACTTCCGGGGAGCTGTTTTTT; CDR3aa: CASSGLAGTSGELFF
v_gene: TRBV30; abundance: .; j_gene: TRBJ1-4; d_gene: TRBD1; CDR3nt: TGTGCCTGGAGTGCAGGGACAGGGTGGGAAAAACTGTTTTTT; CDR3aa: CAWSAGTGWEKLFF
v_gene: TRBV24-1; abundance: .; j_gene: TRBJ2-1; d_gene: TRBD2; CDR3nt: TGTGCCACCAGTGATTTCAACAGTGGGACTAGCGGGTTCAGTGAGCAGTTCTTC; CDR3aa: CATSDFNSGTSGFSEQFF
v_gene: TRBV5-1; abundance: .; j_gene: TRBJ2-7; d_gene: .; CDR3nt: TGCGCCAGCAGCTTCGAGGTCAGATCCTCCTACGAGCAGTACTTC; CDR3aa: CASSFEVRSSYEQYF
v_gene: TRBV10-2; abundance: .; j_gene: TRBJ2-5; d_gene: .; CDR3nt: TGCGCCAGCAGTGAGCCGGGGCAAGAGACCCAGTACTTC; CDR3aa: CASSEPGQETQYF
v_gene: TRBV5-1; abundance: few; j_gene: TRBJ1-6; d_gene: TRBD1; CDR3nt: TGCGCCAGCAGCTCGAATGCGGGACAGAATAATTCACCCCTCCACTTT; CDR3aa: CASSSNAGQNNSPLHF
v_gene: TRBV18; abundance: .; j_gene: TRBJ2-7; d_gene: TRBD1; CDR3nt: TGTGCCAGCTCAATACTTTCCGGGACAGGAGACTACGAGCAGTACTTC; CDR3aa: CASSILSGTGDYEQYF
v_gene: TRBV3-1/TRBV3-2; abundance: .; j_gene: TRBJ2-7; d_gene: .; CDR3nt: TGTGCCAGCAGCCAACGTCAGGTTAGCGTTGGCGAGCAGTACTTC; CDR3aa: CASSQRQVSVGEQYF
v_gene: TRBV5-1; abundance: .; j_gene: TRBJ2-7; d_gene: .; CDR3nt: TGCGCCAGCAGCTTGGGTCCCCGGGAAAGCTACGAGCAGTACTTC; CDR3aa: CASSLGPRESYEQYF
v_gene: TRBV21-1; abundance: .; j_gene: TRBJ2-3; d_gene: .; CDR3nt: TGTGCCAGCAGCAAGGGCGTCGACGGGACAGGGGGTGGGAGATGGAGGGTCACAGATACGCAGTATTTT; CDR3aa: CASSKGVDGTGGGRWRVTDTQYF
v_gene: TRBV5-1; abundance: many; j_gene: TRBJ2-3; d_gene: TRBD2; CDR3nt: TGCGCCAGCAGCTTGGGTAGCGGGAGCACAGATACGCAGTATTTT; CDR3aa: CASSLGSGSTDTQYF
v_gene: TRBV6-5; abundance: many; j_gene: TRBJ2-1; d_gene: .; CDR3nt: TGTGCCAGCAGATACGGACTTCAGCATGACAATGAGCAGTTCTTC; CDR3aa: CASRYGLQHDNEQFF
v_gene: TRBV6-6; abundance: once; j_gene: TRBJ1-5; d_gene: .; CDR3nt: TGTGCCACCCAGAACGACAGGACAGATCAGCCCCAGCATTTT; CDR3aa: CATQNDRTDQPQHF
v_gene: TRBV19; abundance: .; j_gene: TRBJ2-7; d_gene: .; CDR3nt: TGTGCCAGTAGTAGGGACTCCTTCTCCTACGAGCAGTACTTC; CDR3aa: CASSRDSFSYEQYF
v_gene: TRBV6-5; abundance: .; j_gene: TRBJ2-3; d_gene: .; CDR3nt: TGTGCCAGCAAACGGGAGTCCACAGATACGCAGTATTTT; CDR3aa: CASKRESTDTQYF
v_gene: TRBV19; abundance: .; j_gene: TRBJ1-1; d_gene: .; CDR3nt: TGTGCCAGTAGTCGGAGAATGAACACTGAAGCTTTCTTT; CDR3aa: CASSRRMNTEAFF
v_gene: TRBV19; abundance: .; j_gene: TRBJ2-6; d_gene: TRBD1; CDR3nt: TGTGCCAGTAGTATAGTTGGCAGGGGGACTGGGGCCAACGTCCTGACTTTC; CDR3aa: CASSIVGRGTGANVLTF
v_gene: TRBV5-5; abundance: .; j_gene: TRBJ1-2; d_gene: .; CDR3nt: TGTGCCAGCAGCTCGAACTATGGCTACACCTTC; CDR3aa: CASSSNYGYTF
v_gene: TRBV19; abundance: .; j_gene: TRBJ1-5; d_gene: .; CDR3nt: TGTGCCAGTAGTATCGTTGGCCTCTGGAGTCAGCCCCAGCATTTT; CDR3aa: CASSIVGLWSQPQHF
v_gene: TRBV11-2; abundance: once; j_gene: TRBJ2-1; d_gene: .; CDR3nt: TGTGCCAGCAGCGGAGGCCAGGACAATGAGCAGTTCTTC; CDR3aa: CASSGGQDNEQFF
v_gene: TRBV10-3; abundance: .; j_gene: TRBJ2-7; d_gene: .; CDR3nt: TGTGCCATCAGCGACCTCGTGGGTCGTGGCGGGTACGAGCAGTACTTC; CDR3aa: CAISDLVGRGGYEQYF
v_gene: TRBV5-6; abundance: .; j_gene: TRBJ1-2; d_gene: TRBD1; CDR3nt: TGTGCCAGCAGCTTACAGGGGGCGCCAAATGGCTACACCTTC; CDR3aa: CASSLQGAPNGYTF
v_gene: TRBV20-1; abundance: .; j_gene: TRBJ1-2; d_gene: .; CDR3nt: TGCAGTGCTAGTACACAAAGTGGCTACACCTTC; CDR3aa: CSASTQSGYTF
v_gene: TRBV20-1; abundance: once; j_gene: TRBJ2-3; d_gene: .; CDR3nt: TGCAGTGCTAGTTACCCGCGAGGCACAGATACGCAGTATTTT; CDR3aa: CSASYPRGTDTQYF
v_gene: TRBV15; abundance: once; j_gene: TRBJ2-1; d_gene: .; CDR3nt: TGTGCCACCAGCAAGTACAGGATCCCCCCCCACAATGAGCAGTTCTTC; CDR3aa: CATSKYRIPPHNEQFF
v_gene: TRBV19; abundance: .; j_gene: TRBJ1-2; d_gene: .; CDR3nt: TGTGCCAGTAGTATATACAGGGATTCTGAGGGCTACACCTTC; CDR3aa: CASSIYRDSEGYTF
v_gene: TRBV29-1; abundance: .; j_gene: TRBJ2-1; d_gene: TRBD2; CDR3nt: TGCAGCGGTGGACTAGCGGGAGTACATGAGCAGTTCTTC; CDR3aa: CSGGLAGVHEQFF
v_gene: TRBV3-1/TRBV3-2; abundance: once; j_gene: TRBJ2-7; d_gene: TRBD2; CDR3nt: TGTGCCAGCAGCCAAGGACTAGCGGGAGACGAGCAGTACTTC; CDR3aa: CASSQGLAGDEQYF
v_gene: TRBV27; abundance: .; j_gene: TRBJ2-7; d_gene: .; CDR3nt: TGTGCCAGCAGTCTGCGACAGGGAGGTACGGAATACTACGAGCAGTACTTC; CDR3aa: CASSLRQGGTEYYEQYF